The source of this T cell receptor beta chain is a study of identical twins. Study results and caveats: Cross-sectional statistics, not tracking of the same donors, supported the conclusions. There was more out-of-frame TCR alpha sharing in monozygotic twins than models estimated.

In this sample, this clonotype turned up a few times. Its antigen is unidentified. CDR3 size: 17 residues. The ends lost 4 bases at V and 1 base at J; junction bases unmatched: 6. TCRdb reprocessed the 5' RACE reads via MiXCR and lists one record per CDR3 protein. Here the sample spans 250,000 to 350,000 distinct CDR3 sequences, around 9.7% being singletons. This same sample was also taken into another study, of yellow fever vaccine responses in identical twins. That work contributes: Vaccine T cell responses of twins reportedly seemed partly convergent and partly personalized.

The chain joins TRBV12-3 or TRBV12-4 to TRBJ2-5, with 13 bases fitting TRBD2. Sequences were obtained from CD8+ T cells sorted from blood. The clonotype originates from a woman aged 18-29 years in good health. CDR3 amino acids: CASSSSGLAGAQETQYF. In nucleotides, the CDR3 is TGTGCCAGCAGTTCCTCCGGACTAGCGGGAGCCCAAGAGACCCAGTACTTC.